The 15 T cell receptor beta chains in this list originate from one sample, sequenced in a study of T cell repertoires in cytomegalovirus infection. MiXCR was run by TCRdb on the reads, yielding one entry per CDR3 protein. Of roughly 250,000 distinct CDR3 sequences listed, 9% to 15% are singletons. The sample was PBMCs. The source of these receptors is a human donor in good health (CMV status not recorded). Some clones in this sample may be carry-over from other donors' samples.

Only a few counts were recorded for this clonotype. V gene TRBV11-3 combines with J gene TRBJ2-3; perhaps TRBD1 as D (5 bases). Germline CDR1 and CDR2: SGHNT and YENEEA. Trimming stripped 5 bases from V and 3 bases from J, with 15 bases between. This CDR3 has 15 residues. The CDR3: CASSQDDRPTDTQYF. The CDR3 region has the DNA TGTGCCAGCAGCCAAGACGACAGACCTACAGATACGCAGTATTTT.

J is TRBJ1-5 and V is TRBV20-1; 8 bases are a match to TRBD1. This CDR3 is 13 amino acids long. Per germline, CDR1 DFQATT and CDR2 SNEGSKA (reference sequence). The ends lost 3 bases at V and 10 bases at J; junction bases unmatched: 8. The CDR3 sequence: CSARDRVGAPQHF. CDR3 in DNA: TGCAGTGCTAGGGACAGGGTCGGTGCACCCCAGCATTTT.

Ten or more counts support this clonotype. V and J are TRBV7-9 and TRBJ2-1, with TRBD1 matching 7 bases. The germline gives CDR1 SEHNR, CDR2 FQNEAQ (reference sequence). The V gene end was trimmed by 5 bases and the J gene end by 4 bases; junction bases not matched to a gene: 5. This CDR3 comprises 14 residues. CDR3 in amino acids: CASSPGTAYNEQFF. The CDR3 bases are TGTGCCAGCAGCCCCGGGACAGCTTACAATGAGCAGTTCTTC.

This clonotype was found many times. The CDR3 DNA sequence: TGTGCCAGCAGCTTGAGGTGGGGAGACAGCAATCAGCCCCAGCATTTT. Translating it yields CASSLRWGDSNQPQHF. The chain couples TRBV7-2 to TRBJ1-5; D uncertain. This CDR3 has 16 amino acids. The V gene's germline CDR1 is SGHTA and CDR2 FQGNSA. Trimming cost V 3 bases and J 1 base, with 13 bases left between them.

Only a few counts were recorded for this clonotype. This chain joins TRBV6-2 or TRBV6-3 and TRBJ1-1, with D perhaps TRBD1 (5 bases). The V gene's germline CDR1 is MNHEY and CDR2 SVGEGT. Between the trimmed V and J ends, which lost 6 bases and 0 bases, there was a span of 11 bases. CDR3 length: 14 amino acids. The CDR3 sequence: CASRVQGMNTEAFF. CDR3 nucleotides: TGTGCCAGCAGGGTTCAGGGAATGAACACTGAAGCTTTCTTT.

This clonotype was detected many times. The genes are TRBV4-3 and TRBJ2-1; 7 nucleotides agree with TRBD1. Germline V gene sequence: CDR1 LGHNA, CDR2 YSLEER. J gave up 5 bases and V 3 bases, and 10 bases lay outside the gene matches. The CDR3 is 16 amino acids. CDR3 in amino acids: CASSHGDRVTHNEQFF. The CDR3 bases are TGCGCCAGCAGCCACGGGGACAGAGTAACTCACAATGAGCAGTTCTTC.

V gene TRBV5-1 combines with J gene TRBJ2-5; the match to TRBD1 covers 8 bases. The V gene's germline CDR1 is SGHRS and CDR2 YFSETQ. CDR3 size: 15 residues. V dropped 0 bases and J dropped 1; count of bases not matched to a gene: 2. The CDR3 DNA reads TGCGCCAGCAGCTTGGGACAGGGGATCCAAGAGACCCAGTACTTC. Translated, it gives CASSLGQGIQETQYF.

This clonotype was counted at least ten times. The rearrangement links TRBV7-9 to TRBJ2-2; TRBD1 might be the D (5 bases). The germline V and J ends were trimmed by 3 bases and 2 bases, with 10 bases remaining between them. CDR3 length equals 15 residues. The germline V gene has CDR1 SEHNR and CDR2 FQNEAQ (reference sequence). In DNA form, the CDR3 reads TGTGCCAGCAGCTTCAGGGTTTCAAACACCGGGGAGCTGTTTTTT. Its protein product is CASSFRVSNTGELFF.

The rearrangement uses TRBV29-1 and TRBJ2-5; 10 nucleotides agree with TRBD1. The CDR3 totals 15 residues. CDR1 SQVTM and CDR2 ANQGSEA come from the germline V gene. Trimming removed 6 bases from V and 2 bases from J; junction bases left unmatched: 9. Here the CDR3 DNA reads TGCAGCGTCGTGACAGGGGGCGGTCCACAAGAGACCCAGTACTTC. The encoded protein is CSVVTGGGPQETQYF.

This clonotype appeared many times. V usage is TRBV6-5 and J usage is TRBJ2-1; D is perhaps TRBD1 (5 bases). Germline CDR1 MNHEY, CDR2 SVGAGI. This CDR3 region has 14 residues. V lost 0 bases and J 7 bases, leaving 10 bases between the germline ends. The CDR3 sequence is CASSYSNRRNEQFF. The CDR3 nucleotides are TGTGCCAGCAGTTACTCGAACAGGCGGAATGAGCAGTTCTTC.

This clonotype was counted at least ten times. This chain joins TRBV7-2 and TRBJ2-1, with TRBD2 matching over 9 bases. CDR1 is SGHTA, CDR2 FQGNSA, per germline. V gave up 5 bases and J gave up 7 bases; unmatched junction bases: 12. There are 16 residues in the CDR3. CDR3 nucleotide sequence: TGTGCCAGCAGCAGGGGAGGAGCGGGGGGAGGTAATGAGCAGTTCTTC. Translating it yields CASSRGGAGGGNEQFF. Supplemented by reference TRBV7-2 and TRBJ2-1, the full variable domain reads GAGVSQSPSNKVTEKGKDVELRCDPISGHTALYWYRQSLGQGLEFLIYFQGNSAPDKSGLPSDRFSAERTGGSVSTLTIQRTQQEDSAVYLCASSRGGAGGGNEQFFGPGTRLTVL.

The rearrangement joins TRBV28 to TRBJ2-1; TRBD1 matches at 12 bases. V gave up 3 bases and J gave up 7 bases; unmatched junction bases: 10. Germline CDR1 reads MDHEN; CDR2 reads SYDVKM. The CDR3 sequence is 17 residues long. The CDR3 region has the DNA TGTGCCAGCAGTTTGTTTAAAGGGGGACAGGGGGCTAATGAGCAGTTCTTC. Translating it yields CASSLFKGGQGANEQFF.

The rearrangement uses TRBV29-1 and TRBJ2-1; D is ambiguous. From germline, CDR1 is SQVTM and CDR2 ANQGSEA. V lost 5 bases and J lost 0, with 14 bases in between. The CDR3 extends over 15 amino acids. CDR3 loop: CSVFFTPRSYNEQFF. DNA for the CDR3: TGCAGCGTTTTTTTCACCCCCCGCTCCTACAATGAGCAGTTCTTC.

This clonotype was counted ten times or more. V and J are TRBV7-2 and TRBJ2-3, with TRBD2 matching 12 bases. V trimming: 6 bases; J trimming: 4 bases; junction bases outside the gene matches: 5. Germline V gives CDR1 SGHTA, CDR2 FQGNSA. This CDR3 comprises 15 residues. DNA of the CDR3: TGTGCCAGCAGTTTGACTAGCGGGGGTTCAGATACGCAGTATTTT. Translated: CASSLTSGGSDTQYF.

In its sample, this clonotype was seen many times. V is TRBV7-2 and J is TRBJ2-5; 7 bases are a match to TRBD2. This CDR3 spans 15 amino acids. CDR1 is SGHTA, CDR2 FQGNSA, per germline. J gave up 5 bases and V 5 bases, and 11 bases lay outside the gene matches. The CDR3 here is CASSPGRGVTETQYF. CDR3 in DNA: TGTGCCAGCAGCCCTGGGAGGGGTGTAACGGAGACCCAGTACTTC.